One sample yielded the 12 T cell receptor beta chains listed below, sequenced in a study of blood T cell repertoires in COVID-19. Assay: immunoSEQ multiplex PCR; the TCRdb copy retains only in-frame clones and omits some. The sample carries 300,000 to 400,000 clones, 88% recorded once. The specimen was peripheral blood. The receptors stem from a woman in her 70s with COVID-19, enrolled during active disease.

The chain carries TRBV1 and TRBJ1-2; TRBD1 is taken as the D call from the table, unchecked against the DNA. TRBV1 is marked as a pseudogene. The CDR3 spans 16 residues. The CDR3 DNA follows: TGCACCAGCAGCCAAGATTCGGACAGGGGGTTGCGTGGCTACACCTTC. As protein: CTSSQDSDRGLRGYTF.

The J gene is TRBJ2-7, the V gene TRBV10-3; tentatively, D is TRBD2 (6 bases). CDR1 is ENHRY and CDR2 is SYGVKD in the germline V gene. V lost 0 bases and J 0 bases, leaving 18 bases between the germline ends. This CDR3 spans 18 amino acids. Written as DNA, the CDR3 is TGTGCCATCAGTGAGTCGGCGGGGATTTTAGCCCTCTCCTACGAGCAGTACTTC. Translating it yields CAISESAGILALSYEQYF.

The chain joins TRBV28 to TRBJ2-7; 8 bases are shared with TRBD1. There are 12 residues in the CDR3. The trim removed 5 bases at V and 13 bases at J, leaving 10 bases unmatched. Germline V gene sequence: CDR1 MDHEN, CDR2 SYDVKM. The CDR3 spells CASSNPRDRFYF. The DNA of the CDR3 is TGTGCCAGCAGTAACCCCCGGGACAGGTTTTACTTC.

The CDR3 DNA sequence: TGTGCCATCAGTGACTGGGGGGGGTTGAGCACTGAAGCTTTCTTT. Its translation: CAISDWGGLSTEAFF. The gene calls are TRBV10-3 and TRBJ1-1; D possibly corresponds to TRBD1 (5 bases). Germline CDR1 reads ENHRY; CDR2 reads SYGVKD. The CDR3 has 15 residues. V was shortened by 3 bases and J by 4 bases, with 15 bases between the two germline ends.

The rearrangement joins TRBV30 to TRBJ1-1, with 9 bases aligning to TRBD1. CDR1 is GTSNPN and CDR2 is SVGIG in the germline V gene (reference sequence). The CDR3 consists of 14 residues. With V trimmed by 3 bases and J by 6 bases, 8 bases remained unmatched. In DNA, the CDR3 is TGTGCCTGGAGGAAACAGGGGGCGAAGGCTGAAGCTTTCTTT. Amino acid sequence: CAWRKQGAKAEAFF.

V gene TRBV5-1 combines with J gene TRBJ1-1; 8 nucleotides match TRBD1. J was trimmed by 3 bases and V by 1 base; bases with no gene match: 5. The CDR3 has 15 residues. Germline CDR1 SGHRS, CDR2 YFSETQ. The CDR3, as DNA: TGCGCCAGCAGCTTGCAGGGGGCGATGGACACTGAAGCTTTCTTT. Its translation is CASSLQGAMDTEAFF.

The sample holds one count of this clone. Here the CDR3 DNA reads TGTGCCAGCAGTTCAGGGGTTGGCACAGATACGCAGTATTTT. Its protein product is CASSSGVGTDTQYF. This chain connects TRBV6-5 to TRBJ2-3, with TRBD1 as a possible D gene (6 bases). The CDR3 runs 14 residues. Germline-derived CDR1 and CDR2 are MNHEY and SVGAGI. Trimming shortened V by 4 bases and J by 1 base, and 9 bases separated the two germline ends.

The chain employs TRBV7-9 and TRBJ2-1; 12 bases line up with TRBD2. This CDR3 spans 18 amino acids. With V trimmed by 4 bases and J by 5 bases, 12 bases remained unmatched. The germline CDR1 and CDR2 sequences are SEHNR and FQNEAQ (reference sequence). As DNA, the CDR3 is TGTGCCAGCAGCTCACTCGGGACTAGCGGGCTACCGAACAATGAGCAGTTCTTC. It codes for CASSSLGTSGLPNNEQFF.

The rearrangement joins TRBV6-1 to TRBJ1-1; 7 bases fit TRBD1. This CDR3 has 14 amino acids. The junction had 4 bases not matched to a gene; V was cut back by 3 bases and J by 3 bases. Germline CDR1 reads MNHNS; CDR2 reads SASEGT. In nucleotides, the CDR3 is TGTGCCAGCAGTGACCGACAGGGCTACACTGAAGCTTTCTTT. Translated, it gives CASSDRQGYTEAFF.

The V gene is TRBV7-3, the J gene TRBJ2-3, with 8 positions matching TRBD2. This CDR3 has 13 amino acids. The V segment lost 5 bases and the J segment 6 bases; nucleotides outside the gene matches: 4. Germline V gives CDR1 SGHTA, CDR2 FQGTGA. Here the CDR3 reads CASSRGGVDTQYF. In DNA form, the CDR3 reads TGTGCCAGCAGCCGGGGGGGCGTGGATACGCAGTATTTT.

J is TRBJ2-2 and V is TRBV2; 7 positions match TRBD1. The length of the CDR3 is 15 residues. Germline lookup yields CDR1 SNHLY and CDR2 FYNNEI. V lost 4 bases to trimming and J lost 4 bases; unmatched junction nucleotides: 6. CDR3 coding DNA: TGTGCCAGCAGTGCCCGGGACAGCTTCACCGGGGAGCTGTTTTTT. Translation gives CASSARDSFTGELFF.

This chain uses TRBV19 with TRBJ1-3; 8 positions agree with TRBD1. Germline CDR1 is LNHDA and CDR2 is SQIVND (reference sequence). The V gene end was trimmed by 7 bases and the J gene end by 3 bases; junction bases not matched to a gene: 5. This CDR3 contains 14 residues. CDR3 bases: TGTGCCAGTAATCCAGGGGGCTTTGGAAACACCATATATTTT. It yields the protein CASNPGGFGNTIYF.